This T cell receptor (beta chain) was recovered during a study of neurological immune-mediated disorders. Study results and caveats: None of the CDR3 amino acid sequences of expanded clones were shared across subjects, and this suggested private repertoires in all groups. In HTLV-1-associated myelopathy, TCR clonal expansion was greatest, and in multiple sclerosis it was least, below healthy controls.

At least ten counts were recorded for this clonotype. The antigen is undetermined. As to time point: longitudinal time-point 2. Germline V CDR1 and CDR2: SGHVS, FQNEAQ. J gave up 4 bases and V 6 bases, and 14 bases lay outside the gene matches. The CDR3 runs to 16 residues. 5'RACE employing 10-nucleotide random UMIs yielded the cDNA. TCRdb called the 5' RACE reads again in MiXCR, with one record for every CDR3 protein. This sample has roughly 45,000 distinct CDR3 sequences, with 10% to 15% found just once. J is TRBJ1-1 and V is TRBV7-8, with 7 bases fitting TRBD1. Input material: PBMCs. The sequence was obtained from a male donor with HTLV-1-associated myelopathy (HAM/TSP). CDR3 DNA sequence: TGTGCCAGCAGTCTCCCGCGAGGGGGCGGGGGCACTGAAGCTTTCTTT. It yields the protein CASSLPRGGGGTEAFF.